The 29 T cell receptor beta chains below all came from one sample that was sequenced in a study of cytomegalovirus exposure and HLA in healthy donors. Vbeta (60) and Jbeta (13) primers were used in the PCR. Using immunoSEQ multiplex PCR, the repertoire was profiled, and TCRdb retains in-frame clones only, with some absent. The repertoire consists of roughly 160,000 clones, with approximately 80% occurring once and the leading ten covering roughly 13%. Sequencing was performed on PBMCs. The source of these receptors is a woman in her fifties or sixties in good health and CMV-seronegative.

CDR3 coding DNA: TGCGCCAGCAGCTTGTTGGCGACAGGGTATACCGGGGAGCTGTTTTTT. This gives the protein CASSLLATGYTGELFF. This chain joins TRBV5-1 and TRBJ2-2, with TRBD1 matching over 7 bases. Trimming removed 1 base from V and 5 bases from J; junction bases left unmatched: 8. The CDR3 covers 16 residues. The germline gives CDR1 SGHRS, CDR2 YFSETQ. The full variable domain, its missing parts supplied by reference TRBV5-1 and TRBJ2-2, is KAGVTQTPRYLIKTRGQQVTLSCSPISGHRSVSWYQQTPGQGLQFLFEYFSETQRNKGNFPGRFSGRQFSNSRSEMNVSTLELGDSALYLCASSLLATGYTGELFFGEGSRLTVL.

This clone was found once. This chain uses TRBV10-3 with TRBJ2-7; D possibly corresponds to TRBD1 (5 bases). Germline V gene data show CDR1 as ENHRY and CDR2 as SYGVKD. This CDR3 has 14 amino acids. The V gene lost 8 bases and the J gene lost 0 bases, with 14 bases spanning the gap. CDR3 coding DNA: TGTGCCATCTCCAGGGATTCCCCCTCCTACGAGCAGTACTTC. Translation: CAISRDSPSYEQYF.

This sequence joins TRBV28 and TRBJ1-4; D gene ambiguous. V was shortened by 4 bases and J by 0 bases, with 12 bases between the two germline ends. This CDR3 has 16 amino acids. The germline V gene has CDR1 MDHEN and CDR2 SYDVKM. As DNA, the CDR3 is TGTGCCAGCAGTTCCAACCGTGGAGCAACTAATGAAAAACTGTTTTTT. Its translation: CASSSNRGATNEKLFF.

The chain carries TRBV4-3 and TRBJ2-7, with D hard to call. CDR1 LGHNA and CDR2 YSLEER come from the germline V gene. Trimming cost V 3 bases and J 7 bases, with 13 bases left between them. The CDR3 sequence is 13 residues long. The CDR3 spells CASSHSRFWEQYF. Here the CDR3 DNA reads TGCGCCAGCAGCCATAGCCGGTTTTGGGAGCAGTACTTC.

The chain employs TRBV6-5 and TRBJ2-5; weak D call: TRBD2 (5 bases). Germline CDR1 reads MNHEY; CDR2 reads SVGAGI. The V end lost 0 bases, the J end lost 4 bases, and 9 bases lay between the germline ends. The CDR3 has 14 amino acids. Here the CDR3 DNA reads TGTGCCAGCAGTTACTCGAGGGCTAGAGAGACCCAGTACTTC. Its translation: CASSYSRARETQYF.

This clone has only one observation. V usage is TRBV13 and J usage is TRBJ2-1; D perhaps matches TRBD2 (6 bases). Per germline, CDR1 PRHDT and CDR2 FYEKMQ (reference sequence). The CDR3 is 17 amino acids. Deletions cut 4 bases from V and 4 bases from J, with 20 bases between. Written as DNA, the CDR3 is TGTGCCAGCAGCTACCCCTCTCCCGGGGGAAGATACAATGAGCAGTTCTTC. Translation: CASSYPSPGGRYNEQFF.

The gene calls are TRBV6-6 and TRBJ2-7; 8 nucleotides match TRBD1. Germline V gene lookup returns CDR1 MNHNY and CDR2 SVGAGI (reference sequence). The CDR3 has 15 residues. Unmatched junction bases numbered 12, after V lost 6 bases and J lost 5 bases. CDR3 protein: CASSHTGGPANEQYF. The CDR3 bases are TGTGCCAGCAGCCACACAGGGGGACCCGCCAACGAGCAGTACTTC.

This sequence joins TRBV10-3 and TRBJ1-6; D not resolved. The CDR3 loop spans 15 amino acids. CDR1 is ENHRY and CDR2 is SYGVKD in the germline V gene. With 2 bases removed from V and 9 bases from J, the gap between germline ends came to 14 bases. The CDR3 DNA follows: TGTGCCATCAGTGAGCCCGCCCTAGCGGGTTCACCCCTCCACTTT. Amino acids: CAISEPALAGSPLHF.

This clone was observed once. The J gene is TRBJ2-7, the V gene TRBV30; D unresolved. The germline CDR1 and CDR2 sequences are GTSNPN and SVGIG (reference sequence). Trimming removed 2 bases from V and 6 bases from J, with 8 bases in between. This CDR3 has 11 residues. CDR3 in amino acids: CAWSLSTEQYF. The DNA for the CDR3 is TGTGCCTGGAGTCTTTCTACCGAGCAGTACTTC.

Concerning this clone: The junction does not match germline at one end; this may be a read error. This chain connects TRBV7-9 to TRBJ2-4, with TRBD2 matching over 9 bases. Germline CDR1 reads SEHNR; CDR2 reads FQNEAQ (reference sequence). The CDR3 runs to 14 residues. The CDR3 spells CASSLAGEGNIQYF. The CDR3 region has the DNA TGTGCCAGCAGTTTAGCGGGAGAGGGAAACATTCAGTACTTC.

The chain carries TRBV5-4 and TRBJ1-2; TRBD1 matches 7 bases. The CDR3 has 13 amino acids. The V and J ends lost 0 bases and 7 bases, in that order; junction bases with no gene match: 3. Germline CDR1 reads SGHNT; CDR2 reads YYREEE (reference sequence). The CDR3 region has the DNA TGTGCCAGCAGCTTGGGAGGGGGCGTTGGCTACACCTTC. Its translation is CASSLGGGVGYTF.

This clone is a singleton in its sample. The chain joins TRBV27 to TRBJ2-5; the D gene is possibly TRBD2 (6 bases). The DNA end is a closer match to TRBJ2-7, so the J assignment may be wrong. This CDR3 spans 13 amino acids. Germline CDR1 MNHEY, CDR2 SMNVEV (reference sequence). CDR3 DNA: TGTGCCAGCAGGGGGACTCAACGGCACGAGCAGTACTTC. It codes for CASRGTQRHEQYF.

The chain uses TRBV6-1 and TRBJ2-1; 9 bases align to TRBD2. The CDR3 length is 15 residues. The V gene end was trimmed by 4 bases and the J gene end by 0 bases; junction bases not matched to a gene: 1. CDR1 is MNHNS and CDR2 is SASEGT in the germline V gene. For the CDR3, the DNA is TGTGCCAGCAGTGGACTAGCGGCCTCCTACAATGAGCAGTTCTTC. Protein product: CASSGLAASYNEQFF.

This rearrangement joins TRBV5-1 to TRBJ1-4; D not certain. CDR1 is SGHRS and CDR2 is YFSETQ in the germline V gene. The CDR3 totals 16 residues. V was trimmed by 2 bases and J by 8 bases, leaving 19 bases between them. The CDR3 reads CASSLSVTETMEKLFF. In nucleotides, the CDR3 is TGCGCCAGCAGCTTAAGTGTCACGGAGACTATGGAAAAACTGTTTTTT.

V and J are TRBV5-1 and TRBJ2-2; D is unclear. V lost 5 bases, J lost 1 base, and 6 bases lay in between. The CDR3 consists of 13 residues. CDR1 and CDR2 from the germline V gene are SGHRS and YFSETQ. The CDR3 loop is CASSLLNTGELFF. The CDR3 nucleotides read TGCGCCAGCAGTTTATTGAACACCGGGGAGCTGTTTTTT.

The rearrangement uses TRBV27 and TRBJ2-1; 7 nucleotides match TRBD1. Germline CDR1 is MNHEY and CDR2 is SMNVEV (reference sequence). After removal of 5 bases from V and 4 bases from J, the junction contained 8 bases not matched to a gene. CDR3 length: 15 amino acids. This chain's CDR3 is CASSPRGILYNEQFF. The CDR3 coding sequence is TGTGCCAGCAGTCCCAGGGGGATACTATACAATGAGCAGTTCTTC.

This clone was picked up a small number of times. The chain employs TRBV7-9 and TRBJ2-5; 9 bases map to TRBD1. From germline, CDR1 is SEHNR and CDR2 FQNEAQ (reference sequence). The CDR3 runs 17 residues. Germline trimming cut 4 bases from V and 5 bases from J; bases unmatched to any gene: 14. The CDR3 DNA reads TGTGCCAGCAGCTCGGGACAGGGAACAAGTTCCCGGGAGACCCAGTACTTC. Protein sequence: CASSSGQGTSSRETQYF.

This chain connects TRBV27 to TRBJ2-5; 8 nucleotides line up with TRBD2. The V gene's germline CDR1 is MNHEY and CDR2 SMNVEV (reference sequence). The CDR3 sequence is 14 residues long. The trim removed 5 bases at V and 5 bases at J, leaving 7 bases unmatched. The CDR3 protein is CASSRRGGRETQYF. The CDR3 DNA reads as TGTGCCAGCAGTAGACGGGGGGGGCGGGAGACCCAGTACTTC.

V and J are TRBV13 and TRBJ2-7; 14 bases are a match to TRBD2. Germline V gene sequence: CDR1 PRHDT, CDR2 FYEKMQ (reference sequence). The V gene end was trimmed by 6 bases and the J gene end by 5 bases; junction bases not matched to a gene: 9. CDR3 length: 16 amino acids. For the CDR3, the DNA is TGTGCCAGCAGTACCCGACTAGCGGGAGGGCTCCACGAGCAGTACTTC. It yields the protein CASSTRLAGGLHEQYF. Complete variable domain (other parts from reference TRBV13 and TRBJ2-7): AAGVIQSPRHLIKEKRETATLKCYPIPRHDTVYWYQQGPGQDPQFLISFYEKMQSDKGSIPDRFSAQQFSDYHSELNMSSLELGDSALYFCASSTRLAGGLHEQYFGPGTRLTVT.

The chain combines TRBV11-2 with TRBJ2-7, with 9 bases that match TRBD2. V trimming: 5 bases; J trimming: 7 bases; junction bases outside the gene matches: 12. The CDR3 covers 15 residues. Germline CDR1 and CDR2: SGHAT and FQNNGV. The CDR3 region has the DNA TGTGCCAGCAGCCAGGGAGCGGGGGGCCGAAGAGAGCAGTACTTC. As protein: CASSQGAGGRREQYF.

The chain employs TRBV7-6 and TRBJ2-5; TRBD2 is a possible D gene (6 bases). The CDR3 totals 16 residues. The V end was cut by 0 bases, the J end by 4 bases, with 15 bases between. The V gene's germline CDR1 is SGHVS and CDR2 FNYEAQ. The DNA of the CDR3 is TGTGCCAGCAGCTTAGCCCCGGAGGGGCATCGAGAGACCCAGTACTTC. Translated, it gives CASSLAPEGHRETQYF.

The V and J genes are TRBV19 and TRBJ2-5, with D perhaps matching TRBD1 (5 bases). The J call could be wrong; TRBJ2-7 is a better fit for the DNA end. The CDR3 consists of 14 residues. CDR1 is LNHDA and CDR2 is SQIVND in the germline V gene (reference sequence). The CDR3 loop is CASSIDLGPYEQYF. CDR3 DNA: TGTGCCAGTAGTATCGATCTGGGGCCCTACGAGCAGTACTTC.

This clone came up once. The CDR3 DNA reads TGCGCCAGCAGCCAAGCGCCCCAGGACAGGAACACTGAAGCTTTCTTT. This translates into CASSQAPQDRNTEAFF. The rearrangement links TRBV4-3 to TRBJ1-1, with TRBD1 as a possible D gene (6 bases). Germline CDR1 LGHNA, CDR2 YSLEER. Trimming shortened V by 1 base and J by 1 base, and 13 bases separated the two germline ends. The CDR3 length is 16 residues.

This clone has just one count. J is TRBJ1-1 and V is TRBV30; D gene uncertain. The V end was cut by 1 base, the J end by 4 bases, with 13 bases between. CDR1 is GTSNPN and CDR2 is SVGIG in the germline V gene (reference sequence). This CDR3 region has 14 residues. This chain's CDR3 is CAWSGPLRGTEAFF. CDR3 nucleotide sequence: TGTGCCTGGAGTGGCCCCCTTAGAGGCACTGAAGCTTTCTTT.

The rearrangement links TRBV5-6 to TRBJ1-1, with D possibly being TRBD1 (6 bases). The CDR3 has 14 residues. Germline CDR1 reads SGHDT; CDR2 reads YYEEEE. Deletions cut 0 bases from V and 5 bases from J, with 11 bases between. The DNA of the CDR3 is TGTGCCAGCAGCTTGGTAGGGGGGGGTACTGAAGCTTTCTTT. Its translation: CASSLVGGGTEAFF.

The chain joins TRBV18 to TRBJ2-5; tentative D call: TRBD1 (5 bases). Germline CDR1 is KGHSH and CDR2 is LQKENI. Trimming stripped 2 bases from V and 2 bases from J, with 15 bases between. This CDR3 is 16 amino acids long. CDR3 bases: TGTGCCAGCTCACCAGTTTCAGGGTCCAGACAAGAGACCCAGTACTTC. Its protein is CASSPVSGSRQETQYF.

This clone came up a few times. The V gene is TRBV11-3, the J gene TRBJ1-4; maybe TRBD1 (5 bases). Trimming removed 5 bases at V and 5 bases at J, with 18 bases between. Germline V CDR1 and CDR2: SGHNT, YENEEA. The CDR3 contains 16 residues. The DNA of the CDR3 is TGTGCCAGCAGCGCCAGAACAGGAAGAGCCAATGAAAAACTGTTTTTT. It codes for CASSARTGRANEKLFF.

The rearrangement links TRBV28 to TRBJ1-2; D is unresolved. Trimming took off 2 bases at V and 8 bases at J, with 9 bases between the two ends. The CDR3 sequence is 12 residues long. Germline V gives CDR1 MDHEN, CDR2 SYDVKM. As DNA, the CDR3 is TGTGCCAGCAGTTTAAGCCCGTACGGCTACACCTTC. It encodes CASSLSPYGYTF.

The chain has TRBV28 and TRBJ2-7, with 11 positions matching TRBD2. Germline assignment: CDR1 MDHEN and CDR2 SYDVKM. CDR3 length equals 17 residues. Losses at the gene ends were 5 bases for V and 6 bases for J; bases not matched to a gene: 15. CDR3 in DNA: TGTGCCAGCAGTCCCATCTATCTACGAACTAGCGGGAGCGAGCAGTACTTC. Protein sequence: CASSPIYLRTSGSEQYF.